The 29 T cell receptor beta chains below come from one sample, sequenced in a study of blood T cell repertoires in COVID-19. Profiling relied on immunoSEQ multiplex PCR, and the TCRdb table lists in-frame clones only, not all of them. This sample has approximately 120,000 clones, with roughly 79% found just once. The specimen sequenced was peripheral blood. These receptors came from a man older than 75 with acute or convalescent COVID-19.

The J gene is TRBJ2-2, the V gene TRBV30; the D is unclear. V was pared by 0 bases and J by 3 bases, with 5 bases between. Germline loops: CDR1 GTSNPN, CDR2 SVGIG (reference sequence). This CDR3 has 13 residues. As DNA, the CDR3 is TGTGCCTGGAGTGTGACATACACCGGGGAGCTGTTTTTT. It yields the protein CAWSVTYTGELFF.

The V and J genes are TRBV2 and TRBJ1-1; D gene ambiguous. The germline CDR1 and CDR2 sequences are SNHLY and FYNNEI. V was clipped by 3 bases and J by 1 base, with 12 bases between them. The CDR3 has 15 residues. CDR3 protein: CASSEGRTWNTEAFF. CDR3 in DNA: TGTGCCAGCAGTGAGGGTAGGACTTGGAACACTGAAGCTTTCTTT.

V usage is TRBV15 and J usage is TRBJ1-6; D may be TRBD1 (6 bases). Germline CDR1 is LNHNV and CDR2 is YYDKDF (reference sequence). The CDR3 runs to 15 residues. Trimming shortened V by 0 bases and J by 10 bases, and 13 bases separated the two germline ends. CDR3 region: CATSRDSGVGSPLHF. DNA of the CDR3: TGTGCCACCAGCAGAGATTCAGGGGTCGGGTCACCCCTCCACTTT.

This sequence joins TRBV5-1 and TRBJ1-1; a weak D match, TRBD1 (6 bases). There are 16 residues in the CDR3. V lost 1 base and J 1 base, leaving 14 bases between the germline ends. Looked up from germline, CDR1 is SGHRS and CDR2 is YFSETQ. In nucleotides, the CDR3 is TGCGCCAGCAGCTTGTCCGCGGCAGGGGCGAACACTGAAGCTTTCTTT. It codes for CASSLSAAGANTEAFF.

V usage is TRBV18 and J usage is TRBJ2-7; D is uncertain. The V end was cut by 3 bases, the J end by 3 bases, with 12 bases between. CDR3 length: 14 amino acids. CDR1 KGHSH and CDR2 LQKENI come from the germline V gene. The CDR3 bases are TGTGCCAGCTCACCCTCGTCCCTCGGCTACGAGCAGTACTTC. Its protein product is CASSPSSLGYEQYF.

The chain recombines TRBV6-5 with TRBJ1-5; 11 bases align to TRBD1. The CDR3 covers 15 residues. CDR1 is MNHEY and CDR2 is SVGAGI in the germline V gene. Trimming removed 7 bases from V and 9 bases from J; junction bases left unmatched: 11. This CDR3 reads CASTEGQGVGAPQHF. CDR3 DNA sequence: TGTGCCAGCACAGAGGGACAGGGGGTAGGTGCGCCCCAGCATTTT.

The chain links TRBV29-1 to TRBJ1-1; no definite D call. V gave up 3 bases and J gave up 1 base, with 9 bases separating them. The CDR3 has 13 residues. CDR1 and CDR2 from the germline V gene are SQVTM and ANQGSEA. The CDR3, as DNA: TGCAGCGTTGACCAAAACACGAACACTGAAGCTTTCTTT. This gives the protein CSVDQNTNTEAFF.

In its sample, this clone was seen once. The chain employs TRBV28 and TRBJ1-5; D may be TRBD1 (5 bases). Deletions cut 8 bases from V and 6 bases from J, with 17 bases between. The CDR3 loop spans 14 amino acids. Per germline, CDR1 MDHEN and CDR2 SYDVKM. The CDR3 loop is CASRAGSGVQPQHF. DNA for the CDR3: TGTGCCAGCCGGGCAGGGTCAGGTGTTCAGCCCCAGCATTTT.

CDR3 in DNA: TGTGCCAGCAGCAGAACCCCACAGGGGGGGTCCTACAATGAGCAGTTCTTC. It translates to CASSRTPQGGSYNEQFF. The chain uses TRBV9 and TRBJ2-1; a possible D gene is TRBD1 (8 bases). The CDR3 has 17 amino acids. Trimming cost V 4 bases and J 1 base, with 18 bases left between them. The germline CDR1 and CDR2 sequences are SGDLS and YYNGEE.

The chain has TRBV12-3 or TRBV12-4 and TRBJ2-7, with D perhaps TRBD2 (5 bases). The V and J ends lost 6 bases and 9 bases respectively, with 15 bases between them. There are 12 residues in the CDR3. CDR3 residues: CASSPGEPGQYF. The CDR3 nucleotides are TGTGCCAGCAGCCCCGGGGAGCCTGGGCAGTACTTC.

The chain combines TRBV2 with TRBJ2-2; a possible D gene is TRBD2 (6 bases). The CDR3 length is 14 residues. V was pared by 8 bases and J by 5 bases, with 15 bases between. CDR1 and CDR2 from the germline V gene are SNHLY and FYNNEI. The CDR3 protein is CASRGTATTGELFF. Here the CDR3 DNA reads TGTGCCAGCCGGGGGACGGCAACGACCGGGGAGCTGTTTTTT.

The chain couples TRBV10-2 to TRBJ2-3; no reliable D call. V was clipped by 0 bases and J by 7 bases, with 5 bases between them. Germline CDR1 is WSHSY and CDR2 is SAAADI. There are 12 residues in the CDR3. The CDR3 sequence: CASSESSNTQYF. CDR3 nucleotide sequence: TGCGCCAGCAGTGAGTCTTCTAATACGCAGTATTTT.

The V gene is TRBV19, the J gene TRBJ1-1; possibly TRBD1 for D (6 bases). Germline loops: CDR1 LNHDA, CDR2 SQIVND (reference sequence). Trimming pared 4 bases from V and 3 bases from J, leaving 9 bases between. The CDR3 spans 13 residues. The CDR3 DNA follows: TGTGCCAGTAGTAGGGGGCTGTACACTGAAGCTTTCTTT. Translating gives CASSRGLYTEAFF. Together with reference TRBV19 and TRBJ1-1, the CDR3 gives the full variable domain: DGGITQSPKYLFRKEGQNVTLSCEQNLNHDAMYWYRQDPGQGLRLIYYSQIVNDFQKGDIAEGYSVSREKKESFPLTVTSAQKNPTAFYLCASSRGLYTEAFFGQGTRLTVV.

The J gene is TRBJ2-7, the V gene TRBV21-1; the tabulated D call, TRBD1, remains unverified against the DNA. TRBV21-1 is given as a pseudogene. The CDR3 consists of 15 residues. DNA of the CDR3: TGTGCCAGCAGCCCCCCTTGGCAGGGAATGTACGAGCAGTACTTC. It translates to CASSPPWQGMYEQYF.

In DNA form, the CDR3 reads TGTGCCAGCAGCCGAACTTCCGAGACTGAAGCTTTCTTT. It translates to CASSRTSETEAFF. This chain connects TRBV3-1 (or the pseudogene TRBV3-2) to TRBJ1-1; no clear D gene. Germline CDR1 reads LGHDT; CDR2 reads YNNKEL (reference sequence). This CDR3 has 13 amino acids. Trimming left V 4 bases short and J 5 bases short, with 11 bases between.

V gene TRBV2 combines with J gene TRBJ1-5; 7 bases match TRBD1. This CDR3 is 15 amino acids long. CDR1 and CDR2 from the germline V gene are SNHLY and FYNNEI. V dropped 4 bases and J dropped 9; count of bases not matched to a gene: 12. The CDR3 spells CASSAARGDSRPQHF. CDR3 DNA: TGTGCCAGCAGTGCCGCCAGGGGGGATTCTCGGCCCCAGCATTTT. Looking up the rest from reference TRBV2 and TRBJ1-5 gives the full variable domain: EPEVTQTPSHQVTQMGQEVILRCVPISNHLYFYWYRQILGQKVEFLVSFYNNEISEKSEIFDDQFSVERPDGSNFTLKIRSTKLEDSAMYFCASSAARGDSRPQHFGDGTRLSIL.

The chain recombines TRBV6-6 with TRBJ2-6; 9 positions agree with TRBD1. Unmatched junction bases numbered 13, after V lost 5 bases and J lost 5 bases. This CDR3 is 18 amino acids long. Germline values: CDR1 MNHNY, CDR2 SVGAGI (reference sequence). The CDR3 is CASSPPGQGILWANVLTF. The DNA for the CDR3 is TGTGCCAGCAGTCCTCCGGGACAGGGCATCCTTTGGGCCAACGTCCTGACTTTC.

The genes are TRBV19 and TRBJ1-2, with D possibly matching TRBD1 (6 bases). CDR1 is LNHDA and CDR2 is SQIVND in the germline V gene (reference sequence). With 0 bases removed from V and 7 bases from J, the gap between germline ends came to 18 bases. The CDR3 extends over 16 amino acids. This chain's CDR3 is CASSIDSVRGSGGYTF. CDR3 DNA: TGTGCCAGTAGTATAGATTCGGTCAGGGGATCTGGTGGCTACACCTTC. Full variable domain (missing parts from reference TRBV19 and TRBJ1-2): DGGITQSPKYLFRKEGQNVTLSCEQNLNHDAMYWYRQDPGQGLRLIYYSQIVNDFQKGDIAEGYSVSREKKESFPLTVTSAQKNPTAFYLCASSIDSVRGSGGYTFGSGTRLTVV.

The V call is TRBV28, the J call TRBJ1-5; 7 nucleotides match TRBD1. Unmatched junction bases numbered 7, after V lost 2 bases and J lost 6 bases. Looked up from germline, CDR1 is MDHEN and CDR2 is SYDVKM. The CDR3 is made up of 15 amino acids. CDR3 nucleotide sequence: TGTGCCAGCAGTTTAGTACAGGGGAGTACTCAGCCCCAGCATTTT. Protein product: CASSLVQGSTQPQHF.

CDR3 in amino acids: CASSSGDSGANVLTF. In nucleotides, the CDR3 is TGTGCCAGCAGTTCCGGTGACTCTGGGGCCAACGTCCTGACTTTC. The chain combines TRBV7-9 with TRBJ2-6; the D is unclear. Trimming removed 6 bases at V and 0 bases at J, with 9 bases between. CDR3 length equals 15 residues. The germline CDR1 and CDR2 sequences are SEHNR and FQNEAQ (reference sequence).

The chain is built from TRBV10-2 and TRBJ2-3, with D uncertain. The germline V gene has CDR1 WSHSY and CDR2 SAAADI. V lost 6 bases to trimming and J lost 5 bases, with 12 bases between them. This CDR3 has 13 residues. This CDR3 is CASRAGGEDTQYF. The CDR3 nucleotides read TGCGCCAGCAGGGCCGGCGGCGAAGATACGCAGTATTTT.

This clone has only a few counts. The rearrangement uses TRBV29-1 and TRBJ2-5; TRBD2 matches 10 bases. CDR1 is SQVTM and CDR2 is ANQGSEA in the germline V gene. The junction had 10 bases not matched to a gene; V was cut back by 4 bases and J by 5 bases. This CDR3 has 15 amino acids. The CDR3 nucleotides read TGCAGCGTTGCCTCTAGCGGGGGTTCGGGGGAGACCCAGTACTTC. Its protein is CSVASSGGSGETQYF.

The gene calls are TRBV7-3 and TRBJ1-3, with TRBD1 identical over 7 bases. Looked up from germline, CDR1 is SGHTA and CDR2 is FQGTGA. The CDR3 is 15 amino acids. Trimming at V came to 5 bases and at J to 1 base, leaving 5 bases not matched to a gene. The CDR3 DNA is TGTGCCAGCAGCCCGACAGGGCTATCTGGAAACACCATATATTTT. As protein: CASSPTGLSGNTIYF.

The chain joins TRBV6-1 to TRBJ2-3; D is undetermined. CDR1 and CDR2 (germline): MNHNS, SASEGT. Trimming pared 1 base from V and 1 base from J, leaving 9 bases between. The length of the CDR3 is 15 residues. CDR3: CASSEVFAGTDTQYF. The CDR3 DNA reads TGTGCCAGCAGTGAAGTCTTCGCGGGCACAGATACGCAGTATTTT.

The J gene is TRBJ1-2, the V gene TRBV20-1; tentatively, D is TRBD1 (6 bases). This CDR3 spans 16 amino acids. The V gene's germline CDR1 is DFQATT and CDR2 SNEGSKA (reference sequence). V lost 3 bases, J lost 2 bases, and 19 bases lay in between. This chain's CDR3 is CSASSAGGAVNYGYTF. DNA for the CDR3: TGCAGTGCTAGTTCGGCCGGGGGGGCGGTGAACTATGGCTACACCTTC.

The chain couples TRBV10-3 to TRBJ1-6; 8 nucleotides align to TRBD1. J was trimmed by 5 bases and V by 10 bases; bases with no gene match: 7. Germline values: CDR1 ENHRY, CDR2 SYGVKD. There are 14 residues in the CDR3. In nucleotides, the CDR3 is TGTGCCACGGACAGGGATGGTAATAATTCACCCCTCCACTTT. Its translation: CATDRDGNNSPLHF.

The V call is TRBV6-4, the J call TRBJ1-5; D unresolved. There are 16 residues in the CDR3. Germline V gene sequence: CDR1 MRHNA, CDR2 SNTAGT. V was pared by 7 bases and J by 0 bases, with 16 bases between. The CDR3: CASNPREEFSNQPQHF. CDR3 DNA sequence: TGTGCCAGCAACCCTCGGGAAGAGTTTAGCAATCAGCCCCAGCATTTT.

This clone was observed a few times. The V call is TRBV28, the J call TRBJ2-2; 13 bases line up with TRBD2. V was pared by 6 bases and J by 5 bases, with 3 bases of the junction left unmatched. Per the germline V gene, CDR1 is MDHEN and CDR2 is SYDVKM. The CDR3 loop spans 15 amino acids. The CDR3 nucleotides are TGTGCCAGCAGACCGGGACTAGCGGGGACCGGGGAGCTGTTTTTT. It specifies CASRPGLAGTGELFF.

The chain is built from TRBV7-8 and TRBJ2-2; TRBD2 matches 7 bases. Losses at the gene ends were 6 bases for V and 8 bases for J; bases not matched to a gene: 6. Germline V gives CDR1 SGHVS, CDR2 FQNEAQ. The length of the CDR3 is 13 residues. For the CDR3, the DNA is TGTGCCAGCAGTCGGACTAGTGTAGGGGAGCTGTTTTTT. This sequence encodes CASSRTSVGELFF.